Listed here are 3 T cell receptor beta chains from one sample, sequenced in a study of T cells after posttransplantation cyclophosphamide. The protocol was immunoSEQ multiplex PCR, while the TCRdb copy is restricted to in-frame clones and leaves out a portion. Here the sample spans 66,000 or so clones, around 95% being singletons. The sequencing sample was made of PBMCs. The receptors derive from a woman in her twenties or thirties in good health and a related stem cell transplant donor.

This chain connects TRBV7-9 to TRBJ1-1; D gene unclear. The CDR3 totals 12 residues. Deletions cut 4 bases from V and 9 bases from J, with 12 bases between. Germline CDR1 SEHNR, CDR2 FQNEAQ (reference sequence). Here the CDR3 DNA reads TGTGCCAGCAGCTCCGGGATCCCTCAAGCTTTCTTT. Protein product: CASSSGIPQAFF.

The chain carries TRBV7-2 and TRBJ2-3, with D maybe TRBD2 (6 bases). CDR3 size: 14 residues. Trimming cost V 3 bases and J 8 bases, with 15 bases left between them. Germline assignment: CDR1 SGHTA and CDR2 FQGNSA. This CDR3 reads CASSLGRGGGTQYF. The CDR3 nucleotides are TGTGCCAGCAGCTTGGGGCGGGGAGGAGGTACGCAGTATTTT.

The chain carries TRBV7-9 and TRBJ1-2; no clear D. Trimming removed 5 bases at V and 2 bases at J, with 9 bases between. The CDR3 is made up of 13 amino acids. The V gene's germline CDR1 is SEHNR and CDR2 FQNEAQ (reference sequence). DNA for the CDR3: TGTGCCAGCAGCCCGGACGGCAACTATGGCTACACCTTC. Amino acids: CASSPDGNYGYTF.